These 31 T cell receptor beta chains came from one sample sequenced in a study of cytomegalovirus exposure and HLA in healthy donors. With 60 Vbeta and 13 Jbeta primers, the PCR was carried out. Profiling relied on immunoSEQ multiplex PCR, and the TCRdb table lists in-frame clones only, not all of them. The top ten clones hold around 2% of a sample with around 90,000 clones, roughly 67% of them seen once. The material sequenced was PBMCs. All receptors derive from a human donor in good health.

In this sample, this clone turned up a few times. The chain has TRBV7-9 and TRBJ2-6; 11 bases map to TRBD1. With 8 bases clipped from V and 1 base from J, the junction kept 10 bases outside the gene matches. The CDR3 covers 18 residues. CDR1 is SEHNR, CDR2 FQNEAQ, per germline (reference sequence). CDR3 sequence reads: CASRGGQGGPSGANVLTF. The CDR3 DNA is TGTGCCAGCCGCGGGGGACAGGGGGGGCCTTCTGGGGCCAACGTCCTGACTTTC.

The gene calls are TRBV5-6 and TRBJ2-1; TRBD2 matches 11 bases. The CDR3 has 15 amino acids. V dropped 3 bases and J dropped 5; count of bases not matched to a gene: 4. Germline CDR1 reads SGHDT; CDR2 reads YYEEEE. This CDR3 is CASSSLAGGNNEQFF. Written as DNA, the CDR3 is TGTGCCAGCAGCTCCTTAGCGGGGGGGAACAATGAGCAGTTCTTC.

CDR3 DNA sequence: TGTGCCAGCAGCTCTAGCGGGATCACAGATACGCAGTATTTT. Protein product: CASSSSGITDTQYF. This rearrangement joins TRBV5-6 to TRBJ2-3; TRBD2 matches 9 bases. CDR1 and CDR2 (germline): SGHDT, YYEEEE. The length of the CDR3 is 14 residues. V trimming: 3 bases; J trimming: 2 bases; junction bases outside the gene matches: 1. The full variable domain, with the rest looked up from reference TRBV5-6 and TRBJ2-3, is DAGVTQSPTHLIKTRGQQVTLRCSPKSGHDTVSWYQQALGQGPQFIFQYYEEEERQRGNFPDRFSGHQFPNYSSELNVNALLLGDSALYLCASSSSGITDTQYFGPGTRLTVL.

In nucleotides, the CDR3 is TGTGCCAGCCTCAGAGAGGGTGAAGAGACCCAGTACTTC. As protein: CASLREGEETQYF. The gene calls are TRBV11-2 and TRBJ2-5; D is possibly TRBD2 (5 bases). This CDR3 has 13 amino acids. Trimming took 8 bases from V and 3 from J, leaving 13 bases between them. CDR1 SGHAT and CDR2 FQNNGV come from the germline V gene.

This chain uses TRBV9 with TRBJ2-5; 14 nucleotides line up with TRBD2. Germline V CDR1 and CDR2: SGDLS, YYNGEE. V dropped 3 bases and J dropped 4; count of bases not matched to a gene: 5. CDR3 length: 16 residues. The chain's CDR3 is CASSEGTSGGPETQYF. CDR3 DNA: TGTGCCAGCAGCGAGGGGACTAGCGGGGGCCCAGAGACCCAGTACTTC.

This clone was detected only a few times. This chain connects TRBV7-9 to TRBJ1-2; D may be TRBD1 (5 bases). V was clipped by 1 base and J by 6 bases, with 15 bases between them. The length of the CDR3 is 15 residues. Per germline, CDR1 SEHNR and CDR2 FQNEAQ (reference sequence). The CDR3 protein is CASSLGGGGFDGYTF. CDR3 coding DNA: TGTGCCAGCAGCTTAGGCGGTGGGGGGTTCGATGGCTACACCTTC.

As DNA, the CDR3 is TGTGCCAGCAGCTTCGACTCGACAGGGGTAAGCACTGAAGCTTTCTTT. Its translation is CASSFDSTGVSTEAFF. V usage is TRBV5-7 and J usage is TRBJ1-1; 8 bases match TRBD1. TRBV5-7 is known as an ORF, though its function is uncertain. Trimming removed 2 bases from V and 4 bases from J; junction bases left unmatched: 10. This CDR3 has 16 amino acids.

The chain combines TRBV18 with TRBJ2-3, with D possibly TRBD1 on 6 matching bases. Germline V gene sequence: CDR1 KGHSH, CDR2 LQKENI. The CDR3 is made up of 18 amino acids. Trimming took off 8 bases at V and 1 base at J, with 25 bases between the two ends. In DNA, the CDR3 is TGTGCCAGCCCCCGTAGTCAGGCCGACAAGGGGGGCACAGATACGCAGTATTTT. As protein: CASPRSQADKGGTDTQYF.

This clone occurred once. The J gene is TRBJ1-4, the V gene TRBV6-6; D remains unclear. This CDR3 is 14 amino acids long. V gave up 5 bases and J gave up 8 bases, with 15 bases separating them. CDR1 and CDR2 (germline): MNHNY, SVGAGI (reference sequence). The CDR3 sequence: CASSGRGRSEKLFF. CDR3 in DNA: TGTGCCAGCAGTGGCAGAGGAAGAAGCGAAAAACTGTTTTTT.

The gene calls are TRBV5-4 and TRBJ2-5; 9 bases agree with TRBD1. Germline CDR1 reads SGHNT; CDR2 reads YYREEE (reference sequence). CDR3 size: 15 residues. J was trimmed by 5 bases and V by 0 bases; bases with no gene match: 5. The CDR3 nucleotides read TGTGCCAGCAGCTTGGGACAGGGGGTTCGGGAGACCCAGTACTTC. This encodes CASSLGQGVRETQYF.

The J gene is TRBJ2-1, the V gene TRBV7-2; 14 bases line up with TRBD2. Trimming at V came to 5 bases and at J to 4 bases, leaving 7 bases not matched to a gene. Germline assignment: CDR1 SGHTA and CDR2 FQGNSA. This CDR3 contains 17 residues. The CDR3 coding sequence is TGTGCCAGCAGCAGCCCGACTAGCGGGGGGGGGTACAATGAGCAGTTCTTC. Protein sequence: CASSSPTSGGGYNEQFF.

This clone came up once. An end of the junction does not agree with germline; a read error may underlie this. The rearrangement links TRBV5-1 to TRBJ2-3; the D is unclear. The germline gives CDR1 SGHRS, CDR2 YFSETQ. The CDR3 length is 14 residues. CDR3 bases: TGCGCCAGCAGGAAGAGGATCAGCACTGATACGCAGTATTTT. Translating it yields CASRKRISTDTQYF.

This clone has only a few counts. The CDR3 loop is CASKVRFFTDTQYF. Written as DNA, the CDR3 is TGCGCCAGCAAAGTTCGGTTCTTCACAGATACGCAGTATTTT. The rearrangement joins TRBV5-1 to TRBJ2-3; the D is unclear. Per germline, CDR1 SGHRS and CDR2 YFSETQ. The length of the CDR3 is 14 residues. V lost 6 bases, J lost 2 bases, and 13 bases lay in between.

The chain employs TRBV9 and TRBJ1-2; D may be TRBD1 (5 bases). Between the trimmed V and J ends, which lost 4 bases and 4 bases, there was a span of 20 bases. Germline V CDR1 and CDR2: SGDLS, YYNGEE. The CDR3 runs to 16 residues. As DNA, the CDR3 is TGTGCCAGCAGCCCCGGGGGTAATCGTCTGGGCTATGGCTACACCTTC. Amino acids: CASSPGGNRLGYGYTF.

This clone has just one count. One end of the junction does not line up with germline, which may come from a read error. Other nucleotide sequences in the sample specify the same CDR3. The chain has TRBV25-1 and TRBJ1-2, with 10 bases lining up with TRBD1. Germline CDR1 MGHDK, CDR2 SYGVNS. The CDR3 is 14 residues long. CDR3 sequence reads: CASRLTGGDGGYTF. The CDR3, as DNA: TGTGCAAGCAGACTGACAGGGGGCGATGGGGGCTACACCTTC.

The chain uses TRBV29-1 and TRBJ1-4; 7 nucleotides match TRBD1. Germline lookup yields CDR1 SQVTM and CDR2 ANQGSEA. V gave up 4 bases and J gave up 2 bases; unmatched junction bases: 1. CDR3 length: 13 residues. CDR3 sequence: CSVGDSTNEKLFF. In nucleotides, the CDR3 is TGCAGCGTTGGGGACAGCACTAATGAAAAACTGTTTTTT.

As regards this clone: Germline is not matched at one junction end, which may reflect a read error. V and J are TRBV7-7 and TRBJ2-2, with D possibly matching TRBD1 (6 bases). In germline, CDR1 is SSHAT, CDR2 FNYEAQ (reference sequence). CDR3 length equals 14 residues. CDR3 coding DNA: TGTGCTAGCAGCAGGGACACGAACACCGGGGAGCTGTTTTTT. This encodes CASSRDTNTGELFF.

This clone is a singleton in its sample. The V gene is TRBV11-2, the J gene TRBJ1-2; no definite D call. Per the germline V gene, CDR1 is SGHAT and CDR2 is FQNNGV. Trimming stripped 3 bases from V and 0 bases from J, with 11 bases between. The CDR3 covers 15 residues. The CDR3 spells CASSFPVRSNYGYTF. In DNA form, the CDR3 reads TGTGCCAGCAGCTTCCCCGTCCGGTCTAACTATGGCTACACCTTC.

CDR3 loop: CASRPNGGASTDTQYF. DNA for the CDR3: TGTGCCAGCAGACCCAACGGGGGGGCTAGCACAGATACGCAGTATTTT. The genes are TRBV6-6 and TRBJ2-3; 8 positions agree with TRBD2. This CDR3 region has 16 residues. With V trimmed by 6 bases and J by 0 bases, 8 bases remained unmatched. Germline V lookup: CDR1 MNHNY, CDR2 SVGAGI (reference sequence).

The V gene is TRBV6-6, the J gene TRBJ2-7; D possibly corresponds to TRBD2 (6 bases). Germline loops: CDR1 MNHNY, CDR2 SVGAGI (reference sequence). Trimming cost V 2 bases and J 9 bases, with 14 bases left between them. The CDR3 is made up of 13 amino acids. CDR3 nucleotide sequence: TGTGCCAGCAGTTACCGGGGCGGGGACCGGCAGTACTTC. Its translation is CASSYRGGDRQYF.

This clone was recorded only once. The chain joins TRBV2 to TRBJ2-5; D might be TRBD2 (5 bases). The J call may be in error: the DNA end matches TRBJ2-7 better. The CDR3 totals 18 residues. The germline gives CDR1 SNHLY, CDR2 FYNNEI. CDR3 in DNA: TGTGCCAGCATCGGCCCAAGGGTTCAAGGGAGTAGAGGTGACGAGCAGTACTTC. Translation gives CASIGPRVQGSRGDEQYF.

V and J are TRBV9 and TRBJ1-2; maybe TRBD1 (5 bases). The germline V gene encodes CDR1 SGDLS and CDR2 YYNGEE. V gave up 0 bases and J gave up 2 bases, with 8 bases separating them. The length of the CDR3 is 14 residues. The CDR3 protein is CASSVAQGNYGYTF. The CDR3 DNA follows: TGTGCCAGCAGCGTAGCCCAGGGCAACTATGGCTACACCTTC.

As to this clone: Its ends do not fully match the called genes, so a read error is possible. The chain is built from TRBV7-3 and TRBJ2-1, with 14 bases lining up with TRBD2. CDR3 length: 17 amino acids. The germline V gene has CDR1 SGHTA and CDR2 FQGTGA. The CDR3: CTSSPKHGTSGGIEQFF. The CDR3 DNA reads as TGTACCAGCAGCCCAAAACACGGGACTAGCGGGGGAATTGAGCAGTTCTTC.

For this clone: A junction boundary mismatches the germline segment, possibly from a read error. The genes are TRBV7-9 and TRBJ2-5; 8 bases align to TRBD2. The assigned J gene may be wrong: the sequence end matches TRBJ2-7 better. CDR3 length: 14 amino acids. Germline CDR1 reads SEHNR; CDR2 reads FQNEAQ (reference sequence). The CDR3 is CASTLAGPSYEQYF. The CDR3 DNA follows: TGTGCCAGCACCTTAGCGGGGCCCTCCTACGAGCAGTACTTC.

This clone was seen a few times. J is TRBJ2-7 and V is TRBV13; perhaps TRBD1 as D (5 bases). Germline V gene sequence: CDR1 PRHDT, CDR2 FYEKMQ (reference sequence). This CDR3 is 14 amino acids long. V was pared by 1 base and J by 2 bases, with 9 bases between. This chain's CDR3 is CASSLEQEPYEQYF. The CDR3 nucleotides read TGTGCCAGCAGCTTAGAACAGGAGCCCTACGAGCAGTACTTC.

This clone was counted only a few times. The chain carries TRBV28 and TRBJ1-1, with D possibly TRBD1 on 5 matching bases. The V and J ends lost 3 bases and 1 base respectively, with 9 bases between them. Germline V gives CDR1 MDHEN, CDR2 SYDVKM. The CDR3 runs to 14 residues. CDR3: CASSLPQGNTEAFF. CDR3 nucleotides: TGTGCCAGCAGTTTGCCCCAGGGGAACACTGAAGCTTTCTTT. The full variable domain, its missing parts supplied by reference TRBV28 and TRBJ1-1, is DVKVTQSSRYLVKRTGEKVFLECVQDMDHENMFWYRQDPGLGLRLIYFSYDVKMKEKGDIPEGYSVSREKKERFSLILESASTNQTSMYLCASSLPQGNTEAFFGQGTRLTVV.

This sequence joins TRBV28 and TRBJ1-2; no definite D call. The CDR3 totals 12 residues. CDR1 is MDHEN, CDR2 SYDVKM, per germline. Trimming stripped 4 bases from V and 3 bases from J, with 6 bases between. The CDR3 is CASSWGDYGYTF. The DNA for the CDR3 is TGTGCCAGCAGTTGGGGAGACTATGGCTACACCTTC.

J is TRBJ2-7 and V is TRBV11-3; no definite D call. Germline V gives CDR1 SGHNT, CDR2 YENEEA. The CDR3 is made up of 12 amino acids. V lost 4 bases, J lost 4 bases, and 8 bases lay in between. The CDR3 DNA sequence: TGTGCCAGCAGCTCACTACCTTACGAGCAGTACTTC. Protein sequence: CASSSLPYEQYF.

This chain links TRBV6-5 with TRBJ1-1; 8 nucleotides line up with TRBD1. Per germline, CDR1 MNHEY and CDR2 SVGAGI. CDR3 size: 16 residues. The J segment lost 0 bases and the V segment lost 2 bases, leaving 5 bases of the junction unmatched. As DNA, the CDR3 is TGTGCCAGCAGTTACACTGGACAGGGCATGAACACTGAAGCTTTCTTT. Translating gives CASSYTGQGMNTEAFF.

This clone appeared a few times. The CDR3 loop is CASSLGQENTEAFF. The CDR3 region has the DNA TGTGCCAGCAGCTTAGGACAGGAGAACACTGAAGCTTTCTTT. The rearrangement uses TRBV11-3 and TRBJ1-1, with a possible D match to TRBD1 (6 bases). CDR3 length: 14 amino acids. Trimming took off 1 base at V and 1 base at J, with 7 bases between the two ends. Germline V gene sequence: CDR1 SGHNT, CDR2 YENEEA.

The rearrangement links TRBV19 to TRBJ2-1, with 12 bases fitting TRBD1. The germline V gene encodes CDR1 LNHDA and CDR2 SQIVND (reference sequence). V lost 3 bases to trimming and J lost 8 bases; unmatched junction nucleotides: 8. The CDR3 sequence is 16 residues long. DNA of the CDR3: TGTGCCAGTAGTATTGGGGACAGGGGGCTTTTGGATGAGCAGTTCTTC. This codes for CASSIGDRGLLDEQFF.